This record looks at one T cell receptor beta chain sequence and its context. In germline, CDR1 is SGHRS, CDR2 YFSETQ. V was clipped by 1 base and J by 9 bases, with 12 bases between them. The CDR3 totals 13 residues. The sample originates from a study of blood T cell repertoires in COVID-19. Across the study: The United States, Italy and Spain supplied acute and convalescent COVID-19 samples. The analysed material was cDNA or gDNA that came from T cells, B-cell-depleted T cells, or PBMCs.

Authors' processing steps: Amplified reference gene primers provided the basis for estimating nucleated cell counts. Repertoires were generated with immunoSEQ multiplex PCR, while TCRdb's copy carries only in-frame clones and drops some. V and J calls and clone size are as listed in that table; D and trimming were resolved from the DNA. Of more than 250,000 clones listed, about nine tenths are singletons. The chain uses TRBV5-1 and TRBJ2-3; D gene ambiguous. The sample was peripheral blood. The sequence derives from a man aged 50 or older with active or convalescent COVID-19. CDR3 in DNA: TGCGCCAGCAGCTTGAGGAGTTCGGAGACGCAGTATTTT. This codes for CASSLRSSETQYF.